The rows below give T cell receptor beta chains drawn from one sample of a study of metastatic and nonmetastatic thyroid tumors. Via MiXCR, TCRdb re-called the PCR reads. The sample lists some 19,000 clones, around a quarter occurring once. The sequenced material came from tumor tissue. These TCRs come from a female donor with papillary thyroid cancer or a benign thyroid nodule (not recorded which). Some clones in this sample may be carry-over from other donors' samples. Each CDR3 is given with its conserved first and last residue.

V gene	J gene	CDR3 protein
TRBV20-1	TRBJ2-5	CSARDLAGGPGETQYF
TRBV6-1	TRBJ1-6	CASSDWTGFNSPLHF
TRBV5-4	TRBJ1-4	CASSPDRQSSNEKLFF
TRBV7-9	TRBJ1-2	CASSPPRTDLTYTF
TRBV6-1	TRBJ2-1	CASSVGAKYEQFF
TRBV20-1	TRBJ2-1	CSAPGTSVLYNEQFF
TRBV7-7	TRBJ2-5	CASSLARRGGGETQYF
TRBV11-2	TRBJ2-7	CASSLSGTGNYEQYF
TRBV15	TRBJ2-2	CATSRDGFRGANTGELFF
TRBV19	TRBJ2-3	CASSSDSAGRTDTQYF
TRBV7-2	TRBJ2-7	CASSQRAGFSYEQYF
TRBV6-4	TRBJ2-7	CASTPFLTSGSAYEQYF
TRBV6-1	TRBJ2-7	CASSFPGTGFSEQYF
TRBV5-1	TRBJ2-3	CASSESGFTDTQYF
TRBV20-1	TRBJ1-3	CSATQPSSGNTIYF
TRBV5-5	TRBJ2-2	CASSGDPKRHTGELFF
TRBV3-1	TRBJ2-7	CASSQVVLAGSEQYF
TRBV5-1	TRBJ2-2	CASSLTGSNTGELFF
TRBV11-2	TRBJ2-1	CASSLDGVAVVGEQFF
TRBV5-1	TRBJ2-3	CASSLVSTDTQYF
TRBV6-2/TRBV6-3	TRBJ1-2	CASSEDLTRPYGYTF
TRBV7-3	TRBJ2-7	CASSSGQGAYEQYF
TRBV27	TRBJ2-3	CASGWDTQYF
TRBV2	TRBJ1-1	CASRRGETEAFF
TRBV4-1	TRBJ2-2	CASSQGAEAGRYTGELFF
TRBV11-3	TRBJ2-7	CASSRLAGESEQYF
TRBV15	TRBJ2-3	CATRGDRGVTDTQYF
TRBV20-1	TRBJ1-5	CSAPLPGQGSQPQHF
TRBV20-1	TRBJ1-6	CSASTGRASRTPLHF
TRBV20-1	TRBJ2-1	CSARDYGLASGSNEQFF
TRBV2	TRBJ1-6	CASRDSRAGDNSPLHF
TRBV28	TRBJ1-5	CASSSPQSDQPQHF
TRBV5-1	TRBJ1-5	CASSPGHGNQPQHF
TRBV20-1	TRBJ1-2	CSALDREAGYTF
TRBV11-2	TRBJ1-1	CASSLPRQNTEAFF
TRBV28	TRBJ2-3	CASSYSRSTDTQYF